These 22 T cell receptor beta chains came from one sample sequenced in a study of shared clonotypes between healthy human individuals. Only in-frame clones appear in the TCRdb table, and some are missing; sequencing was by immunoSEQ multiplex PCR. Of about 480,000 clones in the sample, 79% were seen once. The sequencing sample was made of PBMCs. The source of these receptors is a woman aged 40 to 50 in good health. Some clones in this sample may be carry-over from other donors' samples.

The rearrangement joins TRBV27 to TRBJ1-2, with 7 bases matching TRBD1. This CDR3 region has 14 residues. The V segment lost 5 bases and the J segment 12 bases; nucleotides outside the gene matches: 15. From germline, CDR1 is MNHEY and CDR2 SMNVEV (reference sequence). Written as DNA, the CDR3 is TGTGCCAGCAGTACCCTGACAGGGTTTGGGCTTCACACCTTC. Protein: CASSTLTGFGLHTF.

This chain joins TRBV9 and TRBJ2-3; 8 positions match TRBD1. Germline CDR1 SGDLS, CDR2 YYNGEE. With V trimmed by 0 bases and J by 5 bases, 5 bases remained unmatched. The CDR3 has 15 residues. The CDR3 DNA sequence: TGTGCCAGCAGCGTAGTGCCACAGGGGGAAGATACGCAGTATTTT. Translating gives CASSVVPQGEDTQYF.

V gene TRBV13 combines with J gene TRBJ2-4, with TRBD2 as a possible D gene (5 bases). Trimming took off 5 bases at V and 4 bases at J, with 6 bases between the two ends. Germline V CDR1 and CDR2: PRHDT, FYEKMQ (reference sequence). The CDR3 runs 12 residues. The CDR3 loop is CASSTSKNIQYF. In DNA form, the CDR3 reads TGTGCCAGCAGCACTAGTAAAAACATTCAGTACTTC.

J is TRBJ2-7 and V is TRBV4-1; tentatively, D is TRBD2 (6 bases). The CDR3 is 16 amino acids. Germline assignment: CDR1 MGHRA and CDR2 YSYEKL. Trimming cost V 1 base and J 0 bases, with 13 bases left between them. The CDR3 here is CASSQGILATSYEQYF. DNA for the CDR3: TGCGCCAGCAGCCAAGGTATACTAGCCACCTCCTACGAGCAGTACTTC.

The rearrangement uses TRBV4-1 and TRBJ2-1; weak D call: TRBD2 (5 bases). The V end was cut by 0 bases, the J end by 12 bases, with 15 bases between. The CDR3 runs 14 residues. From germline, CDR1 is MGHRA and CDR2 YSYEKL. CDR3 loop: CASSQEQLGDVQFF. The CDR3, as DNA: TGCGCCAGCAGCCAAGAACAACTAGGAGACGTGCAGTTCTTC.

The chain links TRBV28 to TRBJ2-7, with D possibly being TRBD2 (6 bases). This CDR3 comprises 14 residues. The germline CDR1 and CDR2 sequences are MDHEN and SYDVKM. V lost 4 bases and J 4 bases, leaving 14 bases between the germline ends. CDR3 DNA: TGTGCCAGCAGTTCCCGTCGAGGGAGGTACGAGCAGTACTTC. Its translation is CASSSRRGRYEQYF.

The CDR3 is CASSVPNRLAGRVDEQFF. As DNA, the CDR3 is TGTGCCAGCAGCGTCCCCAACCGACTAGCGGGACGAGTGGATGAGCAGTTCTTC. The rearrangement uses TRBV9 and TRBJ2-1; 11 positions agree with TRBD2. With 2 bases clipped from V and 8 bases from J, the junction kept 15 bases outside the gene matches. The CDR3 loop spans 18 amino acids. CDR1 and CDR2 (germline): SGDLS, YYNGEE. Variable domain in full (rest from reference TRBV9 and TRBJ2-1): DSGVTQTPKHLITATGQRVTLRCSPRSGDLSVYWYQQSLDQGLQFLIQYYNGEERAKGNILERFSAQQFPDLHSELNLSSLELGDSALYFCASSVPNRLAGRVDEQFFGPGTRLTVL.

This chain connects TRBV5-4 to TRBJ2-2; 7 positions agree with TRBD1. This CDR3 has 17 residues. Trimming took 4 bases from V and 2 from J; bases not matched to a gene: 11. Germline V CDR1 and CDR2: SGHNT, YYREEE (reference sequence). The CDR3 bases are TGTGCCAGCAGCGGGGGACAGCATAAAATCAACACCGGGGAGCTGTTTTTT. Translating gives CASSGGQHKINTGELFF.

The chain carries TRBV2 and TRBJ1-5; D is undetermined. The CDR3 spans 15 residues. V gave up 1 base and J gave up 4 bases, with 11 bases separating them. CDR1 is SNHLY, CDR2 FYNNEI, per germline. CDR3 in DNA: TGTGCCAGCAGTGAAGGGTCAGATCGTAATCAGCCCCAGCATTTT. Amino acids: CASSEGSDRNQPQHF.

This CDR3 reads CAISERTNEQYF. The CDR3 DNA follows: TGTGCCATCAGTGAGCGGACTAACGAGCAGTACTTC. The chain couples TRBV10-3 to TRBJ2-7; a weak D match, TRBD2 (6 bases). Germline CDR1 ENHRY, CDR2 SYGVKD. This CDR3 contains 12 residues. The V and J ends lost 2 bases and 5 bases respectively, with 7 bases between them.

This clone was observed at least ten times. The chain combines TRBV2 with TRBJ1-4; TRBD1 is a possible D gene (5 bases). V gave up 1 base and J gave up 9 bases, with 9 bases separating them. CDR3 size: 13 residues. Germline V gives CDR1 SNHLY, CDR2 FYNNEI. CDR3 sequence: CASSEGDSQKLFF. CDR3 nucleotides: TGTGCCAGCAGTGAAGGTGACAGTCAAAAACTGTTTTTT.

This clone was counted between two and nine times. The chain recombines TRBV30 with TRBJ2-2; D unclear. The CDR3 covers 12 residues. Trimming stripped 4 bases from V and 1 base from J, with 4 bases between. Germline CDR1 and CDR2: GTSNPN and SVGIG (reference sequence). The CDR3 DNA reads TGTGCCTGGACAGGGAACACCGGGGAGCTGTTTTTT. Translated: CAWTGNTGELFF. Full variable domain (outside the CDR3, taken from reference TRBV30 and TRBJ2-2): SQTIHQWPATLVQPVGSPLSLECTVEGTSNPNLYWYRQAAGRGLQLLFYSVGIGQISSEVPQNLSASRPQDRQFILSSKKLLLSDSGFYLCAWTGNTGELFFGEGSRLTVL.

V and J are TRBV6-1 and TRBJ1-5; D perhaps matches TRBD1 (6 bases). CDR1 MNHNS and CDR2 SASEGT come from the germline V gene. V lost 4 bases to trimming and J lost 0 bases, with 16 bases between them. There are 17 residues in the CDR3. The CDR3 DNA follows: TGTGCCAGCAGTGGGATATGGGACACCTATAGCAATCAGCCCCAGCATTTT. Its protein product is CASSGIWDTYSNQPQHF.

J is TRBJ2-5 and V is TRBV19; TRBD2 matches at 11 bases. J gave up 1 base and V 6 bases, and 4 bases lay outside the gene matches. There are 15 residues in the CDR3. The germline gives CDR1 LNHDA, CDR2 SQIVND (reference sequence). DNA of the CDR3: TGTGCCAGTAGCCAGGGACTAGCGGTCCAAGAGACCCAGTACTTC. It translates to CASSQGLAVQETQYF.

The chain employs TRBV7-3 and TRBJ2-1; tentative D call: TRBD1 (6 bases). Germline CDR1 is SGHTA and CDR2 is FQGTGA. The V and J ends lost 5 bases and 12 bases respectively, with 20 bases between them. The CDR3 is 14 amino acids. This chain's CDR3 is CASSHQGLDRRQFF. The CDR3 DNA reads TGTGCCAGCAGCCATCAGGGCCTAGACAGGAGGCAGTTCTTC.

This rearrangement joins TRBV5-1 to TRBJ1-1, with D uncertain. CDR1 SGHRS and CDR2 YFSETQ come from the germline V gene. V was clipped by 4 bases and J by 0 bases, with 10 bases between them. This CDR3 contains 14 residues. The CDR3: CASSPARVNTEAFF. The CDR3, as DNA: TGCGCCAGCAGCCCCGCCCGGGTGAACACTGAAGCTTTCTTT.

This clone appeared once. The same CDR3 arises from other DNA sequences in this sample as well. The J gene is TRBJ2-5, the V gene TRBV7-2, with D tentatively TRBD2 (6 bases). V was cut by 1 base and J by 5 bases, with 8 bases left in between. Germline V gene lookup returns CDR1 SGHTA and CDR2 FQGNSA. CDR3 length equals 13 residues. The CDR3, as DNA: TGTGCCAGCAGCTTAGTTGGGGGGGAGACCCAGTACTTC. The encoded protein is CASSLVGGETQYF. Full variable domain (remainder filled in from reference TRBV7-2 and TRBJ2-5): GAGVSQSPSNKVTEKGKDVELRCDPISGHTALYWYRQSLGQGLEFLIYFQGNSAPDKSGLPSDRFSAERTGGSVSTLTIQRTQQEDSAVYLCASSLVGGETQYFGPGTRLLVL.

The chain carries TRBV9 and TRBJ2-1; 11 bases agree with TRBD2. Trimming cost V 4 bases and J 9 bases; bases outside gene matches: 15. In germline, CDR1 is SGDLS, CDR2 YYNGEE. CDR3 length equals 17 residues. This CDR3 is CASSPPLNSGRVVEQFF. CDR3 DNA: TGTGCCAGCAGCCCACCACTGAATAGCGGGAGGGTGGTTGAGCAGTTCTTC.

The chain has TRBV7-3 and TRBJ2-1; D is uncertain. Germline V lookup: CDR1 SGHTA, CDR2 FQGTGA. Between the trimmed V and J ends, which lost 1 base and 9 bases, there was a span of 10 bases. This CDR3 has 13 amino acids. The CDR3 sequence is CASSLRYGGEQFF. The CDR3 DNA reads as TGTGCCAGCAGCTTAAGATATGGTGGTGAGCAGTTCTTC.

This clone was observed a single time. The chain has TRBV6-5 and TRBJ2-7; D is perhaps TRBD1 (6 bases). The germline CDR1 and CDR2 sequences are MNHEY and SVGAGI. Trimming pared 4 bases from V and 6 bases from J, leaving 10 bases between. This CDR3 comprises 12 residues. This chain's CDR3 is CASSSNRAEQYF. The DNA of the CDR3 is TGTGCCAGCAGTTCTAACAGGGCCGAGCAGTACTTC.

This clone was seen a single time. The genes are TRBV4-1 and TRBJ1-1; unclear D gene. The CDR3 totals 17 residues. Trimming stripped 0 bases from V and 0 bases from J, with 14 bases between. Germline V gene data show CDR1 as MGHRA and CDR2 as YSYEKL. The CDR3 is CASSQDKARKMNTEAFF. CDR3 in DNA: TGCGCCAGCAGCCAAGATAAGGCCAGAAAAATGAACACTGAAGCTTTCTTT.

The chain employs TRBV6-5 and TRBJ2-7, with a tentative D call TRBD1 (6 bases). The V gene's germline CDR1 is MNHEY and CDR2 SVGAGI. CDR3 length: 14 residues. V was trimmed by 7 bases and J by 6 bases, leaving 19 bases between them. The DNA for the CDR3 is TGTGCCAGCAAAAGATCAGGGGATGGCGGCGAGCAGTACTTC. Translated, it gives CASKRSGDGGEQYF.